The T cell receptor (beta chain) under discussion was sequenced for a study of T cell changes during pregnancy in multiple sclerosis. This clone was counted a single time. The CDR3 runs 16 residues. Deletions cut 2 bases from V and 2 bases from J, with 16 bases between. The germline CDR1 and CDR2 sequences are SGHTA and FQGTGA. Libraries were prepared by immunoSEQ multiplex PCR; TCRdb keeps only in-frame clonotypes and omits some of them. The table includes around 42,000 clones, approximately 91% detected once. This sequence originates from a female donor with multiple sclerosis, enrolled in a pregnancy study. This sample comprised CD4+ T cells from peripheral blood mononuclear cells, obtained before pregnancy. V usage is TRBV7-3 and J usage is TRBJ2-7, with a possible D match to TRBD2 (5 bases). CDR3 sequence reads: CASSLFRLDLAYEQYF. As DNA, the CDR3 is TGTGCCAGCAGCTTATTTCGGCTGGACTTAGCCTACGAGCAGTACTTC.